A selection of T cell receptor beta chains follows, all from one sample in a study of blood T cell repertoires in COVID-19. Generated by immunoSEQ multiplex PCR, the TCRdb table keeps only in-frame clones and is missing some. The table lists about 260,000 clones, roughly 86% of them singletons, with roughly 9.8% in the top ten. Sequencing input: peripheral blood. The receptor set was obtained from a middle-aged man who had recovered from COVID-19. The CDR3 runs from the conserved cysteine through the conserved F or W. Fields, in order: J gene, clone size, D gene, V gene, CDR3 protein, CDR3 DNA. The D gene is left open where the match is weak. The size entry is marked missing in some rows and otherwise reads once, few, many or a size class.

J: TRBJ1-2; size: -; D: -; V: TRBV24-1; CDR3: CAPGTYYGYTF; DNA: TGTGCACCAGGCACGTACTATGGCTACACCTTC
J: TRBJ2-5; size: -; D: TRBD2; V: TRBV30; CDR3: CAWSVWSSGRETQYF; DNA: TGTGCCTGGAGTGTATGGTCTAGCGGGCGCGAGACCCAGTACTTC
J: TRBJ2-1; size: -; D: -; V: TRBV2; CDR3: CASSEISRYNEQFF; DNA: TGTGCCAGCAGCGAGATCTCTCGGTACAATGAGCAGTTCTTC
J: TRBJ1-6; size: -; D: -; V: TRBV11-2; CDR3: CASSLDRANNSPLHF; DNA: TGTGCCAGCAGCTTAGACAGGGCCAATAATTCACCCCTCCACTTT
J: TRBJ1-5; size: -; D: TRBD1; V: TRBV19; CDR3: CASKSGQGAYQPQHF; DNA: TGTGCCAGTAAGTCGGGGCAGGGGGCCTATCAGCCCCAGCATTTT
J: TRBJ2-1; size: -; D: -; V: TRBV6-1; CDR3: CASSEGSRGSGFF; DNA: TGTGCCAGCAGTGAAGGTTCAAGGGGCTCGGGGTTCTTC
J: TRBJ2-3; size: -; D: -; V: TRBV6-2/TRBV6-3; CDR3: CASSYGTAFTDTQYF; DNA: TGTGCCAGCAGTTACGGGACTGCATTCACAGATACGCAGTATTTT
J: TRBJ1-1; size: -; D: -; V: TRBV19; CDR3: CASSPITYTEAFF; DNA: TGTGCCAGTAGCCCTATAACCTACACTGAAGCTTTCTTT
J: TRBJ2-7; size: -; D: -; V: TRBV6-5; CDR3: CASTGVHEQYF; DNA: TGTGCCAGCACAGGGGTCCACGAGCAGTACTTC
J: TRBJ1-5; size: -; D: TRBD1; V: TRBV9; CDR3: CASSVGKGAGQPQHF; DNA: TGTGCCAGCAGCGTAGGAAAGGGGGCCGGTCAGCCCCAGCATTTT
J: TRBJ2-5; size: -; D: -; V: TRBV18; CDR3: CASSPTGQETQYF; DNA: TGTGCCAGCTCACCGACAGGTCAAGAGACCCAGTACTTC
J: TRBJ1-5; size: -; D: TRBD1; V: TRBV19; CDR3: CASSILGQVGNQPQHF; DNA: TGTGCCAGTAGTATATTGGGACAGGTCGGGAATCAGCCCCAGCATTTT
J: TRBJ2-1; size: -; D: -; V: TRBV10-2; CDR3: CASGLGSYNEQFF; DNA: TGCGCCAGCGGACTTGGCTCCTACAATGAGCAGTTCTTC
J: TRBJ2-7; size: few; D: -; V: TRBV4-3; CDR3: CASSQDYSSLVGYEQYF; DNA: TGCGCCAGCAGCCAAGATTACTCCTCCCTAGTGGGTTACGAGCAGTACTTC
J: TRBJ2-1; size: -; D: -; V: TRBV9; CDR3: CASSVGSVVSSYNEQFF; DNA: TGTGCCAGCAGCGTAGGGTCGGTAGTAAGCTCCTACAATGAGCAGTTCTTC
J: TRBJ1-1; size: -; D: -; V: TRBV6-2/TRBV6-3; CDR3: CASSYGDMNTEAFF; DNA: TGTGCCAGCAGTTACGGGGACATGAACACTGAAGCTTTCTTT
J: TRBJ1-1; size: -; D: -; V: TRBV2; CDR3: CATRRDKLNTEAFF; DNA: TGTGCCACTAGAAGGGACAAATTGAACACTGAAGCTTTCTTT
J: TRBJ2-6; size: -; D: -; V: TRBV6-5; CDR3: CASSPWSSGANVLTF; DNA: TGTGCCAGCAGCCCCTGGAGCTCTGGGGCCAACGTCCTGACTTTC
J: TRBJ1-1; size: few; D: TRBD1; V: TRBV9; CDR3: CASSPDYRGPEAFF; DNA: TGTGCCAGCAGCCCCGACTACAGGGGCCCTGAAGCTTTCTTT
J: TRBJ2-1; size: -; D: -; V: TRBV18; CDR3: CASSPTHGEQFF; DNA: TGTGCCAGCTCACCAACGCACGGGGAGCAGTTCTTC
J: TRBJ2-7; size: -; D: -; V: TRBV6-5; CDR3: CASSSPRIQGYEQYF; DNA: TGTGCCAGCAGTTCCCCCCGTATTCAGGGCTACGAGCAGTACTTC
J: TRBJ2-1; size: -; D: TRBD2; V: TRBV12-3/TRBV12-4; CDR3: CASSRSGNEQFF; DNA: TGTGCCAGCAGTCGTAGCGGGAACGAGCAGTTCTTC
J: TRBJ1-1; size: once; D: -; V: TRBV3-1/TRBV3-2; CDR3: CASSQRGTPEAFF; DNA: TGTGCCAGCAGCCAGAGGGGGACCCCTGAAGCTTTCTTT
J: TRBJ1-4; size: once; D: -; V: TRBV4-3; CDR3: CASSQGGGGSNEKLFF; DNA: TGCGCCAGCAGCCAAGGGGGAGGGGGGTCTAATGAAAAACTGTTTTTT
J: TRBJ1-5; size: -; D: -; V: TRBV6-6; CDR3: CASRDGAGFSQPQHF; DNA: TGTGCCAGCAGGGACGGGGCGGGGTTTAGCCAGCCCCAGCATTTT
J: TRBJ2-3; size: -; D: TRBD1; V: TRBV9; CDR3: CASSVGTGGLASTDTQYF; DNA: TGTGCCAGCAGCGTAGGGACAGGGGGCTTAGCGAGCACAGATACGCAGTATTTT
J: TRBJ2-7; size: few; D: -; V: TRBV9; CDR3: CYQGRGGFYEQYF; DNA: TGTTACCAAGGTCGCGGGGGCTTCTACGAGCAGTACTTC
J: TRBJ2-7; size: few; D: TRBD1; V: TRBV4-1; CDR3: CASSQTQGALYEQYF; DNA: TGCGCCAGCAGCCAAACGCAGGGGGCTCTCTACGAGCAGTACTTC
J: TRBJ2-2; size: -; D: TRBD2; V: TRBV5-1; CDR3: CASSLRRGGSGELFF; DNA: TGCGCCAGCAGCTTGCGAAGGGGAGGGTCCGGGGAGCTGTTTTTT
J: TRBJ2-1; size: once; D: -; V: TRBV7-2; CDR3: CASSLAGALYFGEQFF; DNA: TGTGCCAGCAGCTTAGCGGGAGCGCTTTATTTCGGTGAGCAGTTCTTC
J: TRBJ2-7; size: -; D: -; V: TRBV6-5; CDR3: CASSSPGWSYEQYF; DNA: TGTGCCAGCAGTTCGCCCGGGTGGTCCTACGAGCAGTACTTC
J: TRBJ2-7; size: -; D: -; V: TRBV6-5; CDR3: CASSSPGYSYEQYF; DNA: TGTGCCAGCAGTTCCCCGGGATACTCCTACGAGCAGTACTTC
J: TRBJ2-5; size: -; D: -; V: TRBV10-2; CDR3: CASTIGAGGTQYF; DNA: TGCGCCAGCACCATTGGAGCGGGCGGGACCCAGTACTTC
J: TRBJ2-1; size: -; D: TRBD2; V: TRBV18; CDR3: CASSRTSGAPGDYNEQFF; DNA: TGTGCCAGCTCACGGACTAGCGGGGCGCCTGGGGACTACAATGAGCAGTTCTTC
J: TRBJ2-3; size: -; D: -; V: TRBV12-5; CDR3: CASGFGTRSTDTQYF; DNA: TGTGCTAGTGGTTTCGGGACACGTAGCACAGATACGCAGTATTTT
J: TRBJ1-2; size: -; D: -; V: TRBV6-6; CDR3: CASSQERGSYGYTF; DNA: TGTGCCAGCAGCCAAGAACGAGGGAGCTATGGCTACACCTTC
J: TRBJ2-1; size: -; D: TRBD1; V: TRBV7-2; CDR3: CASSPRDRVYNEQFF; DNA: TGTGCCAGCAGCCCTCGGGACAGGGTTTACAATGAGCAGTTCTTC
J: TRBJ1-1; size: -; D: TRBD1; V: TRBV12-5; CDR3: CASGLKRTGMNTEAFF; DNA: TGTGCTAGTGGTTTGAAGCGGACAGGTATGAACACTGAAGCTTTCTTT
J: TRBJ2-1; size: -; D: TRBD2; V: TRBV7-2; CDR3: CASSRGSSGDNEQFF; DNA: TGTGCCAGCAGCCGGGGGAGTAGCGGGGACAATGAGCAGTTCTTC
J: TRBJ2-5; size: -; D: -; V: TRBV7-2; CDR3: CASSFQTRQETQYF; DNA: TGTGCCAGCAGCTTCCAGACACGCCAAGAGACCCAGTACTTC
J: TRBJ1-3; size: -; D: -; V: TRBV2; CDR3: CAIKVEGSGNTIYF; DNA: TGTGCCATTAAGGTGGAGGGCTCTGGAAACACCATATATTTT
J: TRBJ2-7; size: -; D: -; V: TRBV3-1/TRBV3-2; CDR3: CASSQATGDNTSYEQYF; DNA: TGTGCCAGCAGCCAAGCTACAGGTGACAACACTTCCTACGAGCAGTACTTC
J: TRBJ1-4; size: -; D: TRBD1; V: TRBV5-1; CDR3: CASSYLGQKATNEKLFF; DNA: TGCGCCAGCAGCTACCTGGGACAGAAAGCAACTAATGAAAAACTGTTTTTT
J: TRBJ1-2; size: -; D: -; V: TRBV10-1; CDR3: CASSEEGESGYTF; DNA: TGCGCCAGCAGTGAAGAAGGGGAAAGTGGCTACACCTTC
J: TRBJ2-1; size: -; D: -; V: TRBV7-3; CDR3: CASSPQGRASSYNEQFF; DNA: TGTGCCAGCAGCCCCCAGGGGCGGGCTAGCTCCTACAATGAGCAGTTCTTC
J: TRBJ1-1; size: -; D: TRBD1; V: TRBV6-6; CDR3: CASSYSTGRRNTEAFF; DNA: TGTGCCAGCAGTTACTCGACAGGGAGGAGGAACACTGAAGCTTTCTTT
J: TRBJ2-1; size: -; D: TRBD2; V: TRBV29-1; CDR3: CSVWLAGDEQFF; DNA: TGCAGCGTTTGGCTAGCGGGAGATGAGCAGTTCTTC
J: TRBJ2-6; size: -; D: TRBD2; V: TRBV10-3; CDR3: CATRHGGGGSGANVLTF; DNA: TGTGCCACCCGCCATGGTGGGGGAGGGTCTGGGGCCAACGTCCTGACTTTC
J: TRBJ1-2; size: -; D: TRBD1; V: TRBV5-4; CDR3: CASSPGTVWGNYGYTF; DNA: TGTGCCAGCAGCCCCGGGACAGTATGGGGTAACTATGGCTACACCTTC
J: TRBJ2-7; size: -; D: -; V: TRBV11-3; CDR3: CASSLAALFTPRTNYEQYF; DNA: TGTGCCAGCAGCTTAGCGGCCCTTTTCACACCCCGTACTAACTACGAGCAGTACTTC
J: TRBJ2-2; size: -; D: TRBD1; V: TRBV24-1; CDR3: CATSDRTGPGELFF; DNA: TGTGCCACCAGTGACCGGACAGGTCCCGGGGAGCTGTTTTTT
J: TRBJ2-7; size: -; D: -; V: TRBV5-1; CDR3: CASSPTPRAGLHEQYF; DNA: TGCGCCAGCAGCCCAACTCCTCGGGCAGGGCTCCACGAGCAGTACTTC
J: TRBJ2-7; size: -; D: -; V: TRBV7-9; CDR3: CASRRHYEQYF; DNA: TGTGCCAGCAGGCGCCACTACGAGCAGTACTTC
J: TRBJ2-2; size: -; D: TRBD2; V: TRBV19; CDR3: CASGSRLAHANTGELFF; DNA: TGTGCCAGTGGGTCGAGACTAGCGCACGCGAACACCGGGGAGCTGTTTTTT
J: TRBJ2-7; size: -; D: -; V: TRBV14; CDR3: CASSPTGIPYEQYF; DNA: TGTGCCAGCAGTCCGACAGGCATACCCTACGAGCAGTACTTC
J: TRBJ1-4; size: few; D: -; V: TRBV9; CDR3: CASSVSPTNEKLFF; DNA: TGTGCCAGCAGCGTAAGCCCAACTAATGAAAAACTGTTTTTT
J: TRBJ2-7; size: once; D: TRBD2; V: TRBV30; CDR3: CACHRIKRDSYEQYF; DNA: TGTGCCTGCCATCGGATCAAGCGGGACTCCTACGAGCAGTACTTC
J: TRBJ2-1; size: -; D: -; V: TRBV27; CDR3: CASSLSPSSYNEQFF; DNA: TGTGCCAGCAGTTTGAGCCCAAGCTCCTACAATGAGCAGTTCTTC
J: TRBJ2-7; size: -; D: -; V: TRBV6-4; CDR3: CASNPRGTSYEQYF; DNA: TGTGCCAGCAACCCACGGGGGACCTCCTACGAGCAGTACTTC